This T cell receptor (beta chain) came from a study of beta chain features in type 1 diabetes. Across the whole study: Investigators examined 85 million to 110 million sorted cells across all samples. Findings and limits, study-wide: Significant though moderate, a shortening of TCRB CDR3s appeared in all four CD4+ subsets of Type 1 diabetes patients. Naive, central memory and regulatory TCRB repertoires appeared more similar among patients than healthy donors.

Expressed TCRB transcripts were sequenced because the isolated RNA had all been reverse transcribed beforehand. Method: immunoSEQ multiplex PCR; TCRdb's copy keeps in-frame clones and lacks some. Counted here are 110,000 to 150,000 clones, about 7% occurring once; the ten biggest clones make up 1.3% to 1.5%. This clone was detected ten times or more. Its antigen remains unidentified. The clonotype originates from a woman aged 25 to 39 in good health. The source material was central memory CD4+ T cells from blood.

The DNA for the CDR3 is TGTGCCATCAGTGACGGGCGGGACAGAAATCAGCCCCAGCATTTT. This codes for CAISDGRDRNQPQHF. V and J are TRBV10-3 and TRBJ1-5, with 7 bases lining up with TRBD1. J lost 4 bases, V lost 3 bases, and 6 bases had no gene match. Germline CDR1 ENHRY, CDR2 SYGVKD. The CDR3 length is 15 residues.